This T cell receptor (beta chain) was identified in a study of blood T cell repertoires in COVID-19. Study background: The United States, Italy and Spain provided the acute and convalescent COVID-19 samples.

The method was immunoSEQ multiplex PCR; TCRdb's version includes in-frame clones alone and lacks a portion of them. The sample holds 150,000 or so clones, less than 90% seen once. Germline loops: CDR1 SGHRS, CDR2 YFSETQ. The CDR3 sequence is 13 residues long. The V end was cut by 5 bases, the J end by 3 bases, with 11 bases between. The sequence was collected from a human donor in a cohort sampled during active COVID-19. Sequenced input: peripheral blood. The gene calls are TRBV5-1 and TRBJ2-5; a possible D gene is TRBD1 (6 bases). CDR3 nucleotide sequence: TGCGCCAGCAGACGAGCAGGGGAAGAGACCCAGTACTTC. It translates to CASRRAGEETQYF. Drawing the rest from reference TRBV5-1 and TRBJ2-5, the complete variable domain is KAGVTQTPRYLIKTRGQQVTLSCSPISGHRSVSWYQQTPGQGLQFLFEYFSETQRNKGNFPGRFSGRQFSNSRSEMNVSTLELGDSALYLCASRRAGEETQYFGPGTRLLVL.